These 32 T cell receptor beta chains were sequenced from one sample in a study of blood T cell repertoires in COVID-19. Assay: immunoSEQ multiplex PCR; the TCRdb copy retains only in-frame clones and omits some. The profile shows 150,000 or so clones, over 80% of them singletons. Sequenced sample: peripheral blood. The receptor set was obtained from a woman in her 70s with acute or convalescent COVID-19.

The V gene is TRBV28, the J gene TRBJ1-5; no clear D gene. Deletions cut 11 bases from V and 0 bases from J, with 14 bases between. There are 14 residues in the CDR3. The germline gives CDR1 MDHEN, CDR2 SYDVKM. CDR3 loop: CAESQRSSNQPQHF. CDR3 in DNA: TGTGCCGAAAGTCAACGGTCTAGCAATCAGCCCCAGCATTTT.

The chain joins TRBV30 to TRBJ2-1, with 15 bases identical to TRBD2. The CDR3 is 17 amino acids. Trimming cost V 0 bases and J 7 bases; bases outside gene matches: 7. Germline CDR1 reads GTSNPN; CDR2 reads SVGIG (reference sequence). The CDR3 sequence is CAWSVQWTSGGVNEQFF. As DNA, the CDR3 is TGTGCCTGGAGTGTACAGTGGACTAGCGGGGGGGTTAATGAGCAGTTCTTC.

In this sample, this clone turned up a few times. The rearrangement links TRBV4-2 to TRBJ1-2; D is perhaps TRBD1 (5 bases). CDR3 length: 17 residues. The V gene's germline CDR1 is LGHNA and CDR2 YNFKEQ. V lost 1 base and J 3 bases, leaving 18 bases between the germline ends. As DNA, the CDR3 is TGTGCCAGCAGCCAAGTGGATTGGGCCCCGGGGGACTATGGCTACACCTTC. It yields the protein CASSQVDWAPGDYGYTF.

The V gene is TRBV19, the J gene TRBJ1-2; D is unresolved. Trimming pared 3 bases from V and 2 bases from J, leaving 13 bases between. The germline V gene has CDR1 LNHDA and CDR2 SQIVND (reference sequence). CDR3 length: 15 residues. The CDR3 DNA follows: TGTGCCAGTAGTATTCGCAGTCGGGTCAACTATGGCTACACCTTC. Amino acids: CASSIRSRVNYGYTF.

This clone was counted a single time. The V and J genes are TRBV4-3 and TRBJ2-3, with unresolved D. From germline, CDR1 is LGHNA and CDR2 YSLEER. The V end was cut by 0 bases, the J end by 3 bases, with 7 bases between. CDR3 length: 14 residues. The CDR3 reads CASSQDRWTDTQYF. In DNA form, the CDR3 reads TGCGCCAGCAGCCAAGATCGGTGGACAGATACGCAGTATTTT.

The V call is TRBV27, the J call TRBJ2-3; D ambiguous. Per the germline V gene, CDR1 is MNHEY and CDR2 is SMNVEV (reference sequence). The germline V and J ends were trimmed by 3 bases and 1 base, with 5 bases remaining between them. The CDR3 runs 13 residues. The DNA of the CDR3 is TGTGCCAGCAGTTTCCTAGGCACAGATACGCAGTATTTT. Translated: CASSFLGTDTQYF.

The chain joins TRBV28 to TRBJ1-5, with 8 nucleotides matching TRBD1. This CDR3 has 15 residues. Germline CDR1 is MDHEN and CDR2 is SYDVKM. J lost 4 bases, V lost 6 bases, and 8 bases had no gene match. The CDR3 sequence: CASRTGQGGNQPQHF. The CDR3 bases are TGTGCCAGCAGAACCGGACAGGGAGGGAATCAGCCCCAGCATTTT.

The chain combines TRBV6-5 with TRBJ1-1; possibly TRBD1 for D (6 bases). The CDR3 runs 13 residues. V lost 0 bases and J 10 bases, leaving 12 bases between the germline ends. Germline CDR1 MNHEY, CDR2 SVGAGI. CDR3 nucleotides: TGTGCCAGCAGTTACTCTCTGGCACAGGGAGCTTTCTTT. Its translation: CASSYSLAQGAFF.

The CDR3 sequence: CASSYSNPQYGELFF. CDR3 sequence (DNA): TGTGCCAGCAGTTACTCGAATCCACAGTACGGGGAGCTGTTTTTT. V gene TRBV6-2 or TRBV6-3 combines with J gene TRBJ2-2; unclear D gene. The ends were cut back, 0 bases at V and 7 bases at J, with 12 bases in the middle. Germline CDR1 and CDR2: MNHEY and SVGEGT. CDR3 length: 15 amino acids.

The chain recombines TRBV5-1 with TRBJ2-7; 7 bases are shared with TRBD1. Losses at the gene ends were 3 bases for V and 5 bases for J; bases not matched to a gene: 11. The CDR3 runs to 15 residues. Germline CDR1 and CDR2: SGHRS and YFSETQ. The CDR3 region is CASSSPDRSVHEQYF. CDR3 coding DNA: TGCGCCAGCAGCTCGCCGGACAGGTCAGTCCACGAGCAGTACTTC.

This chain connects TRBV16 to TRBJ2-1, with D perhaps matching TRBD1 (5 bases). V was shortened by 4 bases and J by 0 bases, with 16 bases between the two germline ends. There are 17 residues in the CDR3. Germline V gene sequence: CDR1 KGHSY, CDR2 FQNENV. In DNA, the CDR3 is TGTGCCAGCAGCCCCCGAGAACGGCAGGGCTCCTACAATGAGCAGTTCTTC. Protein: CASSPRERQGSYNEQFF.

The chain is built from TRBV2 and TRBJ1-5, with D hard to call. Germline values: CDR1 SNHLY, CDR2 FYNNEI. The CDR3 is 15 amino acids. The ends were cut back, 7 bases at V and 2 bases at J, with 15 bases in the middle. DNA for the CDR3: TGTGCCAGCAAGCTAGCAGGAGGAGGCAATCAGCCCCAGCATTTT. Its translation: CASKLAGGGNQPQHF. The full variable domain, in which reference TRBV2 and TRBJ1-5 provide the parts outside the CDR3, is EPEVTQTPSHQVTQMGQEVILRCVPISNHLYFYWYRQILGQKVEFLVSFYNNEISEKSEIFDDQFSVERPDGSNFTLKIRSTKLEDSAMYFCASKLAGGGNQPQHFGDGTRLSIL.

The DNA for the CDR3 is TGTGCCAGCAGCTCCGGAATAGACCCGGGGGAGGAAAAACTGTTTTTT. It yields the protein CASSSGIDPGEEKLFF. V is TRBV5-4 and J is TRBJ1-4, with D perhaps TRBD1 (5 bases). The V end was cut by 3 bases, the J end by 8 bases, with 20 bases between. The CDR3 loop spans 16 amino acids. Germline loops: CDR1 SGHNT, CDR2 YYREEE (reference sequence).

V and J are TRBV21-1 and TRBJ2-3; TRBD2 is taken as the D call from the table, unchecked against the DNA. TRBV21-1 is tagged as a pseudogene. The CDR3 is 14 amino acids. The CDR3 is CADPRASGTDTQYF. Written as DNA, the CDR3 is TGTGCCGACCCGCGAGCTAGCGGTACAGATACGCAGTATTTT.

The chain carries TRBV30 and TRBJ1-5, with D uncertain. Trimming pared 5 bases from V and 4 bases from J, leaving 12 bases between. CDR1 GTSNPN and CDR2 SVGIG come from the germline V gene (reference sequence). The CDR3 is made up of 13 amino acids. The CDR3 spells CAWGNAGNQPQHF. The CDR3 DNA follows: TGTGCCTGGGGAAATGCAGGAAATCAGCCCCAGCATTTT.

The CDR3 DNA follows: TGTGCCAGCAGTTTAGGTGGGCATGAGCAGTTCTTC. It encodes CASSLGGHEQFF. The chain has TRBV12-3 or TRBV12-4 and TRBJ2-1, with no clear D. The V gene lost 1 base and the J gene lost 8 bases, with 6 bases spanning the gap. This CDR3 is 12 amino acids long.

This chain joins TRBV7-8 and TRBJ2-3; TRBD2 matches 9 bases. The CDR3 spans 15 residues. With V trimmed by 2 bases and J by 5 bases, 5 bases remained unmatched. Germline lookup yields CDR1 SGHVS and CDR2 FQNEAQ. CDR3 in DNA: TGTGCCAGCAGCTTATTAGCGGGAGTCGTAGATACGCAGTATTTT. It is translated as CASSLLAGVVDTQYF. The variable domain in full, completed from reference TRBV7-8 and TRBJ2-3, reads GAGVSQSPRYKVAKRGQDVALRCDPISGHVSLFWYQQALGQGPEFLTYFQNEAQLDKSGLPSDRFFAERPEGSVSTLKIQRTQQEDSAVYLCASSLLAGVVDTQYFGPGTRLTVL.

The V call is TRBV19, the J call TRBJ1-2, with a weak D call TRBD1 (6 bases). Germline V CDR1 and CDR2: LNHDA, SQIVND (reference sequence). This CDR3 region has 14 residues. V was cut by 6 bases and J by 6 bases, with 17 bases left in between. The CDR3 loop is CASSLLGGRDGYTF. CDR3 bases: TGTGCCAGTAGCCTCCTAGGGGGAAGGGATGGCTACACCTTC.

The V gene is TRBV21-1, the J gene TRBJ2-1; the table's D call TRBD2 went unverified against the DNA. TRBV21-1 corresponds to a pseudogene. The CDR3 runs 17 residues. CDR3 amino acids: CASSKGMRLAGDNEQFF. The CDR3 DNA sequence: TGTGCCAGCAGCAAAGGAATGCGACTAGCGGGAGACAATGAGCAGTTCTTC.

The J gene is TRBJ2-1, the V gene TRBV4-3, with D uncertain. The CDR3 totals 15 residues. Trimming shortened V by 0 bases and J by 0 bases, and 6 bases separated the two germline ends. The V gene's germline CDR1 is LGHNA and CDR2 YSLEER. The CDR3 DNA sequence: TGCGCCAGCAGCCAAGAACTAAGCTCCTACAATGAGCAGTTCTTC. Amino acids: CASSQELSSYNEQFF.

The chain's CDR3 is CASSTADRAKDTQYF. CDR3 bases: TGTGCCAGTAGTACCGCCGACAGGGCAAAAGATACGCAGTATTTT. This chain joins TRBV19 and TRBJ2-3, with 7 bases lining up with TRBD1. The CDR3 contains 15 residues. CDR1 LNHDA and CDR2 SQIVND come from the germline V gene (reference sequence). The V and J ends lost 4 bases and 5 bases, in that order; junction bases with no gene match: 9.

The rearrangement uses TRBV5-5 and TRBJ1-5, with TRBD1 matching over 10 bases. V dropped 4 bases and J dropped 7; count of bases not matched to a gene: 5. The germline CDR1 and CDR2 sequences are SGHKS and YYEKEE (reference sequence). The CDR3 covers 14 residues. The CDR3 sequence is CASSPTGGGQPQHF. The CDR3 nucleotides are TGTGCCAGCAGCCCGACAGGGGGCGGCCAGCCCCAGCATTTT.

The chain employs TRBV5-4 and TRBJ2-6; 11 nucleotides agree with TRBD1. The CDR3 is made up of 17 amino acids. V dropped 3 bases and J dropped 2; count of bases not matched to a gene: 4. Germline V gene data show CDR1 as SGHNT and CDR2 as YYREEE (reference sequence). The CDR3 DNA reads as TGTGCCAGCAGCTACGGACAGGGGGCTGCTGGGGCCAACGTCCTGACTTTC. Its protein is CASSYGQGAAGANVLTF.

This rearrangement joins TRBV6-6 to TRBJ1-3; 7 bases are a match to TRBD1. The V segment lost 4 bases and the J segment 0 bases; nucleotides outside the gene matches: 6. CDR1 is MNHNY, CDR2 SVGAGI, per germline (reference sequence). The length of the CDR3 is 16 residues. CDR3 in DNA: TGTGCCAGCAGTTCCGGGGGACAGATCTCTGGAAACACCATATATTTT. Translated: CASSSGGQISGNTIYF.

This chain links TRBV5-5 with TRBJ1-4; D gene ambiguous. From germline, CDR1 is SGHKS and CDR2 YYEKEE (reference sequence). The CDR3 extends over 14 amino acids. Trimming shortened V by 0 bases and J by 2 bases, and 5 bases separated the two germline ends. The CDR3 loop reads CASSLGHTNEKLFF. CDR3 DNA: TGTGCCAGCAGCTTGGGACATACTAATGAAAAACTGTTTTTT.

This clone showed up just once. The chain has TRBV19 and TRBJ1-2, with D perhaps TRBD1 (6 bases). V gave up 4 bases and J gave up 4 bases, with 7 bases separating them. The CDR3 consists of 12 residues. The V gene's germline CDR1 is LNHDA and CDR2 SQIVND (reference sequence). The CDR3 sequence: CASSRDIYGYTF. The CDR3 DNA reads as TGTGCCAGTAGTAGGGACATCTATGGCTACACCTTC. Full variable domain (missing parts from reference TRBV19 and TRBJ1-2): DGGITQSPKYLFRKEGQNVTLSCEQNLNHDAMYWYRQDPGQGLRLIYYSQIVNDFQKGDIAEGYSVSREKKESFPLTVTSAQKNPTAFYLCASSRDIYGYTFGSGTRLTVV.

In this sample, this clone turned up once. V and J are TRBV6-1 and TRBJ1-6; D remains unclear. The CDR3 runs 14 residues. The germline V gene has CDR1 MNHNS and CDR2 SASEGT. V lost 1 base and J lost 7, with 8 bases in between. The CDR3 loop is CASSEGALNSPLHF. The CDR3 DNA reads as TGTGCCAGCAGTGAAGGGGCCTTAAATTCACCCCTCCACTTT.

Points on this clone: Other DNA sequences within the sample encode an identical CDR3. The gene calls are TRBV19 and TRBJ1-5, with 9 bases matching TRBD1. Germline CDR1 LNHDA, CDR2 SQIVND (reference sequence). The V segment lost 6 bases and the J segment 2 bases; nucleotides outside the gene matches: 2. The CDR3 sequence is 14 residues long. Here the CDR3 DNA reads TGTGCCAGTAGCAGACAGGGGGGCAATCAGCCCCAGCATTTT. It is translated as CASSRQGGNQPQHF.

This clone was counted once. J is TRBJ2-7 and V is TRBV6-6; 7 bases are a match to TRBD1. V lost 5 bases, J lost 5 bases, and 9 bases stayed unmatched. The length of the CDR3 is 14 residues. Germline CDR1 and CDR2: MNHNY and SVGAGI (reference sequence). CDR3 region: CASSLRQGIHEQYF. CDR3 bases: TGTGCCAGCAGTCTACGACAGGGAATCCACGAGCAGTACTTC.

The V call is TRBV30, the J call TRBJ2-3, with D possibly being TRBD1 (6 bases). V shed 4 bases and J shed 3 bases, with 11 bases lying between them. Germline assignment: CDR1 GTSNPN and CDR2 SVGIG (reference sequence). CDR3 length equals 13 residues. CDR3 region: CAWTLQGTDTQYF. The CDR3 DNA sequence: TGTGCCTGGACTCTCCAGGGGACAGATACGCAGTATTTT.

The sample holds a few counts of this clone. The J gene is TRBJ2-7, the V gene TRBV5-1; TRBD2 matches at 8 bases. V trimming: 0 bases; J trimming: 3 bases; junction bases outside the gene matches: 5. The CDR3 runs 15 residues. Germline assignment: CDR1 SGHRS and CDR2 YFSETQ. CDR3 nucleotide sequence: TGCGCCAGCAGCTTGGGGGGTAGCGGGGTCTACGAGCAGTACTTC. It yields the protein CASSLGGSGVYEQYF.

The chain joins TRBV29-1 to TRBJ1-1; D unresolved. The CDR3 loop spans 12 amino acids. Germline V gene lookup returns CDR1 SQVTM and CDR2 ANQGSEA. V shed 8 bases and J shed 8 bases, with 18 bases lying between them. CDR3 protein: CSSAGGGGEAFF. The CDR3 nucleotides are TGCAGCTCCGCCGGCGGCGGCGGGGAAGCTTTCTTT.